Following are 22 T cell receptor beta chains from one sample sequenced in a study of T cells after yellow fever vaccination. TCRdb called the 5' RACE reads again in MiXCR, with one record for every CDR3 protein. This table has roughly 56,000 distinct CDR3 sequences, about 5% appearing once. Source: PBMCs, either bulk or a sorted T-cell subset (CD4+, CD8+, memory, or dextramer-sorted; not recorded which), taken on the day of the yellow fever booster vaccination. The receptors were gathered from a young man who received the YFV17D yellow fever vaccine.

This clonotype was counted many times. The V gene is TRBV20-1, the J gene TRBJ2-7; no clear D gene. V was cut by 1 base and J by 3 bases, with 7 bases left in between. CDR1 and CDR2 from the germline V gene are DFQATT and SNEGSKA (reference sequence). There are 12 residues in the CDR3. Here the CDR3 reads CSARVLGYEQYV. In nucleotides, the CDR3 is TGCAGTGCTAGAGTGTTGGGCTACGAGCAGTACGTC.

This clonotype was found many times. The V and J genes are TRBV20-1 and TRBJ1-5; 12 bases are shared with TRBD1. Germline CDR1 DFQATT, CDR2 SNEGSKA (reference sequence). The J segment lost 6 bases and the V segment lost 6 bases, leaving 6 bases of the junction unmatched. The CDR3 loop spans 14 amino acids. The CDR3 region has the DNA TGCAGTGCACGGGACAGGGGGCTGGTTCAGCCCCAGCATTTT. Protein product: CSARDRGLVQPQHF.

This clonotype has at least ten counts. The chain recombines TRBV2 with TRBJ2-2, with 9 bases matching TRBD1. Germline V lookup: CDR1 SNHLY, CDR2 FYNNEI. With 8 bases clipped from V and 7 bases from J, the junction kept 8 bases outside the gene matches. The CDR3 totals 14 residues. CDR3 region: CASLSDRGFGELFF. CDR3 nucleotide sequence: TGTGCCAGCCTGTCGGACAGGGGATTCGGGGAGCTGTTTTTT.

This clonotype was seen more than once but under ten times. V is TRBV25-1 and J is TRBJ1-1; tentative D call: TRBD1 (5 bases). Trimming cost V 8 bases and J 4 bases, with 23 bases left between them. The CDR3 consists of 16 residues. Per germline, CDR1 MGHDK and CDR2 SYGVNS. This chain's CDR3 is CASSPGTPILGTEAFF. The CDR3 DNA reads TGTGCCAGCTCTCCCGGGACCCCGATCTTGGGCACTGAAGCTTTCTTT.

This clonotype was detected many times. V gene TRBV27 combines with J gene TRBJ1-1; no clear D. There are 15 residues in the CDR3. Trimming stripped 2 bases from V and 5 bases from J, with 15 bases between. The germline gives CDR1 MNHEY, CDR2 SMNVEV (reference sequence). The CDR3 loop reads CASSLILGPRTEAFF. The DNA for the CDR3 is TGTGCCAGCAGTTTAATTCTAGGTCCGAGGACTGAAGCTTTCTTT.

This chain uses TRBV18 with TRBJ2-5, with D possibly TRBD2 on 6 matching bases. Germline values: CDR1 KGHSH, CDR2 LQKENI. V lost 3 bases and J 5 bases, leaving 10 bases between the germline ends. This CDR3 contains 13 residues. The CDR3 sequence: CASSPGGAETQYF. The CDR3 DNA reads as TGTGCCAGCTCACCTGGCGGGGCGGAGACCCAGTACTTC.

This clonotype was seen a handful of times. The gene calls are TRBV5-4 and TRBJ1-5; no clear D gene. CDR1 and CDR2 (germline): SGHNT, YYREEE (reference sequence). Trimming left V 0 bases short and J 1 base short, with 8 bases between. The CDR3 extends over 15 amino acids. The CDR3 loop reads CASSLDGRSNQPQHF. The DNA of the CDR3 is TGTGCCAGCAGCTTGGACGGAAGGAGCAATCAGCCCCAGCATTTT.

Many counts were recorded for this clonotype. V usage is TRBV5-1 and J usage is TRBJ2-1, with 11 nucleotides matching TRBD2. Germline CDR1 is SGHRS and CDR2 is YFSETQ. The CDR3 totals 15 residues. Germline trimming cut 3 bases from V and 4 bases from J; bases unmatched to any gene: 3. DNA for the CDR3: TGCGCCAGCAGCTGGGGACTAGCGGAATACAATGAGCAGTTCTTC. Amino acid sequence: CASSWGLAEYNEQFF.

V and J are TRBV10-3 and TRBJ2-7; 10 nucleotides line up with TRBD2. Germline V gene lookup returns CDR1 ENHRY and CDR2 SYGVKD. This CDR3 region has 15 residues. V dropped 7 bases and J dropped 0; count of bases not matched to a gene: 6. The CDR3 DNA is TGTGCCATCAAACCGGGACTAGCGAACTCCTACGAGCAGTACTTC. Translated: CAIKPGLANSYEQYF.

This clonotype was recorded at least ten times. The chain employs TRBV5-1 and TRBJ2-7, with 13 bases fitting TRBD2. The junction had 7 bases not matched to a gene; V was cut back by 4 bases and J by 0 bases. Germline-derived CDR1 and CDR2 are SGHRS and YFSETQ. This CDR3 region has 17 residues. The CDR3 protein is CASSPGLAGANSYEQYV. The DNA of the CDR3 is TGCGCCAGCAGCCCCGGACTAGCGGGGGCCAACTCCTACGAGCAGTACGTC.

This clonotype was observed a handful of times. The chain carries TRBV30 and TRBJ1-2; a possible D gene is TRBD1 (5 bases). Per the germline V gene, CDR1 is GTSNPN and CDR2 is SVGIG (reference sequence). The V end lost 8 bases, the J end lost 6 bases, and 16 bases lay between the germline ends. The CDR3 covers 12 residues. The CDR3 DNA sequence: TGTGCCGGGTGGCAGGGAGTGGATGGCTACACCTTC. Amino acids: CAGWQGVDGYTF.

This clonotype was recorded many times. The J gene is TRBJ2-2, the V gene TRBV7-2, with 12 nucleotides matching TRBD2. The V gene end was trimmed by 8 bases and the J gene end by 0 bases; junction bases not matched to a gene: 4. Germline V CDR1 and CDR2: SGHTA, FQGNSA. The CDR3 covers 16 residues. CDR3 DNA: TGTGCCAGCTCGACTAGCGGGGGCCCGAACACCGGGGAGCTGTTTTTT. Translated: CASSTSGGPNTGELFF.

This clonotype was observed a handful of times. The V and J genes are TRBV4-3 and TRBJ2-1; D is unclear. This CDR3 spans 15 amino acids. The germline V gene encodes CDR1 LGHNA and CDR2 YSLEER. V lost 0 bases and J 8 bases, leaving 14 bases between the germline ends. The CDR3 reads CASSQDRTPYDEQFF. The CDR3 nucleotides are TGCGCCAGCAGCCAAGATCGGACCCCCTATGATGAGCAGTTCTTC.

This clonotype was observed at least ten times. The chain has TRBV4-3 and TRBJ2-7; D gene ambiguous. Trimming stripped 4 bases from V and 3 bases from J, with 13 bases between. The CDR3 has 14 residues. Per the germline V gene, CDR1 is LGHNA and CDR2 is YSLEER. The CDR3 nucleotides are TGCGCCAGCAGCCCGTCGGTTACGGGCTACGAGCAGTACGTC. Protein product: CASSPSVTGYEQYV.

This clonotype was seen repeatedly, ten times or more. CDR3 sequence reads: CASTRTALSYNEQFF. In DNA form, the CDR3 reads TGTGCCAGCACACGGACAGCCTTATCCTACAATGAGCAGTTCTTC. The gene calls are TRBV12-3 or TRBV12-4 and TRBJ2-1; a possible D gene is TRBD1 (6 bases). Trimming took off 7 bases at V and 1 base at J, with 14 bases between the two ends. The CDR3 totals 15 residues.

This clonotype was counted many times. V is TRBV5-1 and J is TRBJ1-5; D call uncertain. The CDR3 is 14 residues long. Trimming took off 2 bases at V and 6 bases at J, with 12 bases between the two ends. The germline V gene encodes CDR1 SGHRS and CDR2 YFSETQ. The CDR3 DNA reads as TGCGCCAGCAGCTTTAGCGGAGGCGGTCAGCCCCAGCATTTT. Translated: CASSFSGGGQPQHF.

This chain links TRBV12-3 or TRBV12-4 with TRBJ1-5; unclear D gene. Trimming left V 2 bases short and J 9 bases short, with 8 bases between. CDR3 size: 12 residues. The CDR3 DNA follows: TGTGCCAGCAGTTTAAACGGGCCGCCCCAGCATTTT. The encoded protein is CASSLNGPPQHF.

This clonotype has ten or more counts. The V and J genes are TRBV5-1 and TRBJ2-1, with unresolved D. The CDR3 extends over 13 amino acids. Germline lookup yields CDR1 SGHRS and CDR2 YFSETQ. Deletions cut 3 bases from V and 0 bases from J, with 4 bases between. The CDR3 loop reads CASSYNSYNEQFF. The CDR3 coding sequence is TGCGCCAGCAGCTACAACTCCTACAATGAGCAGTTCTTC.

This clonotype was counted between two and nine times. The chain joins TRBV7-9 to TRBJ2-3, with 9 positions matching TRBD2. In germline, CDR1 is SEHNR, CDR2 FQNEAQ (reference sequence). This CDR3 comprises 15 residues. J gave up 2 bases and V 5 bases, and 5 bases lay outside the gene matches. This CDR3 reads CASSRTSDFTDTQYF. The CDR3 coding sequence is TGTGCCAGCAGCCGGACTAGCGACTTCACAGATACGCAGTATTTT.

This clonotype showed up many times. The J gene is TRBJ2-7, the V gene TRBV7-6; D gene uncertain. V lost 0 bases, J lost 0 bases, and 6 bases lay in between. CDR3 length: 14 amino acids. Germline V gene data show CDR1 as SGHVS and CDR2 as FNYEAQ. In nucleotides, the CDR3 is TGTGCCAGCAGCTTAGCGCACACCTCCTACGAGCAGTACTTC. It translates to CASSLAHTSYEQYF. The whole variable domain, filled in from reference TRBV7-6 and TRBJ2-7, reads GAGVSQSPRYKVTKRGQDVALRCDPISGHVSLYWYRQALGQGPEFLTYFNYEAQQDKSGLPNDRFSAERPEGSISTLTIQRTEQRDSAMYRCASSLAHTSYEQYFGPGTRLTVT.

This clonotype was detected many times. The chain combines TRBV5-1 with TRBJ2-6; D ambiguous. CDR1 and CDR2 from the germline V gene are SGHRS and YFSETQ. The CDR3 runs 15 residues. Trimming shortened V by 0 bases and J by 1 base, and 5 bases separated the two germline ends. CDR3 protein: CASSLEGSGANVLTF. The CDR3, as DNA: TGCGCCAGCAGCTTGGAGGGTTCTGGGGCCAACGTCCTGACTTTC. The whole variable domain, remainder taken from reference TRBV5-1 and TRBJ2-6, is KAGVTQTPRYLIKTRGQQVTLSCSPISGHRSVSWYQQTPGQGLQFLFEYFSETQRNKGNFPGRFSGRQFSNSRSEMNVSTLELGDSALYLCASSLEGSGANVLTFGAGSRLTVL.

This clonotype has ten or more counts. The chain carries TRBV25-1 and TRBJ2-7; 11 nucleotides align to TRBD2. The CDR3 has 15 residues. The germline V gene has CDR1 MGHDK and CDR2 SYGVNS. The ends lost 5 bases at V and 1 base at J; junction bases unmatched: 4. CDR3 bases: TGTGCCAGCAGTCTCGGGACTAGCGGATCCTACGAGCAGTACTTC. As protein: CASSLGTSGSYEQYF.